This TCR beta chain was profiled in a study of blood T cell repertoires in COVID-19. For the study at large: From the United States, Italy and Spain came samples of acute and convalescent COVID-19. Sources were T cells, B-cell-depleted T cells, or PBMCs; the material itself was cDNA or gDNA.

Per the original methods: Scientists estimated how many nucleated cells there were by amplifying reference gene primers. Repertoires were generated with immunoSEQ multiplex PCR, while TCRdb's copy carries only in-frame clones and drops some. V and J calls plus clone size are reproduced from that table; the DNA served to infer D and trimming. Of about 65,000 clones listed, approximately 95% are singletons. Germline V gene lookup returns CDR1 SGHRS and CDR2 YFSETQ. The CDR3 runs to 14 residues. V was trimmed by 4 bases and J by 5 bases, leaving 13 bases between them. The rearrangement links TRBV5-1 to TRBJ2-1; perhaps TRBD1 as D (6 bases). Sequenced material: peripheral blood. The source is a man in his 70s with active COVID-19. The CDR3: CASSRKQGNNEQFF. Written as DNA, the CDR3 is TGCGCCAGCAGCCGGAAACAGGGAAACAATGAGCAGTTCTTC.